These 8 T cell receptor beta chains came from one sample sequenced in a study of shared clonotypes between healthy human individuals. Sequencing used immunoSEQ multiplex PCR; TCRdb keeps in-frame clones, though not all of them. The table includes some 1 million clones, approximately 70% detected once. The sequenced sample consisted of memory CD4+ T cells sorted from blood. Subset here: CD45RA-negative fraction. The receptors shown here come from a man aged 18 to 29 in good health.

The V call is TRBV6-1, the J call TRBJ1-2; 8 bases agree with TRBD1. The CDR3 totals 15 residues. The germline V gene encodes CDR1 MNHNS and CDR2 SASEGT. The V and J ends lost 5 bases and 7 bases, in that order; junction bases with no gene match: 12. The CDR3 region has the DNA TGTGCCAGCAGTCCACTTCCAGGGGGCGCAGGTGGCTACACCTTC. Protein sequence: CASSPLPGGAGGYTF.

The V call is TRBV7-8, the J call TRBJ2-7; D may be TRBD1 or TRBD2 (6 bases each). The germline V and J ends were trimmed by 2 bases and 6 bases, with 14 bases remaining between them. CDR1 is SGHVS, CDR2 FQNEAQ, per germline. The CDR3 runs 14 residues. CDR3 loop: CASSLSGAQGEQYF. For the CDR3, the DNA is TGTGCCAGCAGCTTATCGGGGGCACAGGGCGAGCAGTACTTC.

The V gene is TRBV7-2, the J gene TRBJ1-6; 10 positions match TRBD1. The V segment lost 3 bases and the J segment 10 bases; nucleotides outside the gene matches: 6. The CDR3 sequence is 15 residues long. Germline V CDR1 and CDR2: SGHTA, FQGNSA. CDR3 in DNA: TGTGCCAGCAGCTTTTTGACAGGGGGCACGTCACCCCTCCACTTT. It encodes CASSFLTGGTSPLHF.

The chain has TRBV7-2 and TRBJ2-5; D not certain. This CDR3 is 13 amino acids long. Between the trimmed V and J ends, which lost 4 bases and 11 bases, there was a span of 17 bases. Germline CDR1 SGHTA, CDR2 FQGNSA. This CDR3 reads CASSSTSGLKQYF. The CDR3 DNA is TGTGCCAGCAGCTCGACGTCAGGTCTGAAGCAGTACTTC.

This rearrangement joins TRBV7-6 to TRBJ2-3; TRBD1 matches at 7 bases. Germline CDR1 and CDR2: SGHVS and FNYEAQ. The V segment lost 1 base and the J segment 6 bases; nucleotides outside the gene matches: 10. The CDR3 loop spans 16 amino acids. The CDR3 sequence is CASSLEQGKRFDTQYF. CDR3 in DNA: TGTGCCAGCAGCTTAGAACAGGGGAAACGTTTCGATACGCAGTATTTT.

V usage is TRBV9 and J usage is TRBJ1-6; no firm D call. The germline V gene has CDR1 SGDLS and CDR2 YYNGEE. The CDR3 is 15 amino acids. Trimming removed 2 bases at V and 0 bases at J, with 6 bases between. The CDR3 nucleotides are TGTGCCAGCAGCGTCGGGATCTCCTATAATTCACCCCTCCACTTT. This sequence encodes CASSVGISYNSPLHF.

Remarks on this clone: Additional DNA sequences in this sample encode the identical CDR3. V and J are TRBV18 and TRBJ1-5; no firm D call. The V end lost 3 bases, the J end lost 5 bases, and 8 bases lay between the germline ends. Germline values: CDR1 KGHSH, CDR2 LQKENI. The length of the CDR3 is 13 residues. CDR3 DNA sequence: TGTGCCAGCTCACCGGGAGGAGATCAGCCCCAGCATTTT. Its translation is CASSPGGDQPQHF.

This clone has just one count. The V call is TRBV18, the J call TRBJ2-7; 12 bases are a match to TRBD2. Trimming cost V 6 bases and J 4 bases; bases outside gene matches: 4. Germline CDR1 reads KGHSH; CDR2 reads LQKENI. CDR3 length equals 14 residues. The CDR3 spells CASSATSGGYEQYF. CDR3 DNA sequence: TGTGCCAGCTCCGCAACTAGCGGGGGGTACGAGCAGTACTTC.